The 22 T cell receptor beta chains in this list originate from one sample, sequenced in a study of blood T cell repertoires in COVID-19. TCRdb keeps only in-frame clones here, not all; method: immunoSEQ multiplex PCR. The top ten clones hold about 6.2% of a sample with about 250,000 clones, about 85% of them seen once. Material: PBMCs or T cells enriched from blood (not recorded which). All receptors come from a woman aged 45-65 years who had been exposed to COVID-19.

The V gene is TRBV2, the J gene TRBJ2-3; 8 positions agree with TRBD2. V trimming: 7 bases; J trimming: 5 bases; junction bases outside the gene matches: 8. Germline V gene sequence: CDR1 SNHLY, CDR2 FYNNEI. The CDR3 extends over 14 amino acids. The DNA of the CDR3 is TGTGCCAGCATGACTAGCGTGTTTGGAGATACGCAGTATTTT. It encodes CASMTSVFGDTQYF.

The chain joins TRBV5-4 to TRBJ2-2; 15 positions match TRBD2. This CDR3 is built from 18 residues. J was trimmed by 4 bases and V by 4 bases; bases with no gene match: 8. Looked up from germline, CDR1 is SGHNT and CDR2 is YYREEE (reference sequence). CDR3 protein: CASSGGTSGGKSTGELFF. The CDR3 DNA is TGTGCCAGCAGCGGCGGGACTAGCGGGGGGAAGAGCACCGGGGAGCTGTTTTTT. The full variable domain, in which reference TRBV5-4 and TRBJ2-2 provide the parts outside the CDR3, is ETGVTQSPTHLIKTRGQQVTLRCSSQSGHNTVSWYQQALGQGPQFIFQYYREEENGRGNFPPRFSGLQFPNYSSELNVNALELDDSALYLCASSGGTSGGKSTGELFFGEGSRLTVL.

The chain carries TRBV6-5 and TRBJ1-4; 7 bases line up with TRBD1. The V gene end was trimmed by 2 bases and the J gene end by 4 bases; junction bases not matched to a gene: 4. This CDR3 region has 15 residues. The germline CDR1 and CDR2 sequences are MNHEY and SVGAGI. The CDR3 coding sequence is TGTGCCAGCAGTTACGGGGACAGAAATAATGAAAAACTGTTTTTT. Translating gives CASSYGDRNNEKLFF.

The chain employs TRBV2 and TRBJ1-1; D gene ambiguous. Trimming removed 8 bases at V and 3 bases at J, with 13 bases between. The CDR3 covers 13 residues. The germline V gene has CDR1 SNHLY and CDR2 FYNNEI. Here the CDR3 DNA reads TGTGCCAGCGTATTTACCGGGGACACTGAAGCTTTCTTT. Encoded protein: CASVFTGDTEAFF.

The chain couples TRBV7-2 to TRBJ2-1; the D gene is possibly TRBD2 (5 bases). The germline V and J ends were trimmed by 5 bases and 9 bases, with 11 bases remaining between them. Germline values: CDR1 SGHTA, CDR2 FQGNSA. CDR3 length: 12 amino acids. This chain's CDR3 is CASSRSRGEQFF. CDR3 nucleotides: TGTGCCAGCAGCCGTAGCCGGGGTGAGCAGTTCTTC.

The rearrangement links TRBV5-1 to TRBJ1-2, with 8 bases identical to TRBD1. With 2 bases clipped from V and 2 bases from J, the junction kept 2 bases outside the gene matches. The CDR3 is 14 amino acids. Germline V gives CDR1 SGHRS, CDR2 YFSETQ. CDR3 loop: CASSFGTGNYGYTF. In DNA, the CDR3 is TGCGCCAGCAGCTTCGGGACAGGAAACTATGGCTACACCTTC.

V usage is TRBV2 and J usage is TRBJ1-3; a weak D match, TRBD1 (5 bases). Germline assignment: CDR1 SNHLY and CDR2 FYNNEI. This CDR3 is 15 amino acids long. Trimming stripped 3 bases from V and 0 bases from J, with 9 bases between. CDR3 DNA sequence: TGTGCCAGCAGTGAGGGGCATGACTCTGGAAACACCATATATTTT. Its translation: CASSEGHDSGNTIYF.

The chain has TRBV10-3 and TRBJ1-5, with a tentative D call TRBD1 (6 bases). The V gene's germline CDR1 is ENHRY and CDR2 SYGVKD. Trimming shortened V by 2 bases and J by 2 bases, and 13 bases separated the two germline ends. This CDR3 has 16 amino acids. CDR3 nucleotide sequence: TGTGCCATCAGTGAGGATGGCAGGGGTGGCAATCAGCCCCAGCATTTT. Translation: CAISEDGRGGNQPQHF.

The V and J genes are TRBV6-5 and TRBJ2-7; the match to TRBD1 covers 9 bases. Germline V CDR1 and CDR2: MNHEY, SVGAGI. Losses at the gene ends were 6 bases for V and 3 bases for J; bases not matched to a gene: 3. This CDR3 has 13 amino acids. The CDR3 DNA reads as TGTGCCAGCAGAGAGACAGGGGGCTACGAGCAGTACTTC. Translation: CASRETGGYEQYF.

The sample holds one count of this clone. The V call is TRBV7-2, the J call TRBJ1-3; the D gene is possibly TRBD1 (5 bases). Per the germline V gene, CDR1 is SGHTA and CDR2 is FQGNSA. This CDR3 is 13 amino acids long. Trimming stripped 10 bases from V and 4 bases from J, with 14 bases between. This CDR3 reads CATSIGAGNTIYF. In DNA form, the CDR3 reads TGTGCCACTTCCATAGGGGCGGGAAACACCATATATTTT.

The chain joins TRBV2 to TRBJ1-6, with D possibly being TRBD1 (5 bases). The CDR3 extends over 13 amino acids. Germline CDR1 SNHLY, CDR2 FYNNEI. V was trimmed by 7 bases and J by 8 bases, leaving 12 bases between them. The CDR3 sequence: CASTRDRDSPLHF. The CDR3 nucleotides are TGTGCCAGCACCAGGGATAGGGATTCACCCCTCCACTTT.

V and J are TRBV19 and TRBJ1-4; D is unresolved. Germline CDR1 is LNHDA and CDR2 is SQIVND (reference sequence). The germline V and J ends were trimmed by 5 bases and 13 bases, with 17 bases remaining between them. CDR3 length equals 13 residues. The CDR3 DNA sequence: TGTGCCAGTAGTCCCGTTCACGGGTCTAGACTGTTTTTT. Its translation is CASSPVHGSRLFF.

This clone was seen just once. The identical CDR3 is also encoded by other nucleotide sequences in the sample. The rearrangement uses TRBV30 and TRBJ2-1; D not resolved. This CDR3 contains 13 residues. Germline loops: CDR1 GTSNPN, CDR2 SVGIG (reference sequence). The ends were cut back, 0 bases at V and 4 bases at J, with 7 bases in the middle. The CDR3 here is CAWSVDSYNEQFF. CDR3 bases: TGTGCCTGGAGTGTAGACTCATACAATGAGCAGTTCTTC.

This sequence joins TRBV9 and TRBJ1-1, with 12 bases matching TRBD1. Trimming took 4 bases from V and 6 from J; bases not matched to a gene: 10. Germline CDR1 reads SGDLS; CDR2 reads YYNGEE. The CDR3 loop spans 16 amino acids. Here the CDR3 DNA reads TGTGCCAGCAGCCCCCTGGGGACAGGGGGCGGGTCTGAAGCTTTCTTT. This gives the protein CASSPLGTGGGSEAFF.

The V gene is TRBV5-1, the J gene TRBJ1-1, with TRBD1 as a possible D gene (6 bases). V lost 6 bases to trimming and J lost 1 base, with 13 bases between them. The CDR3 totals 14 residues. Looked up from germline, CDR1 is SGHRS and CDR2 is YFSETQ. The CDR3 protein is CASTSQGKNTEAFF. The CDR3 DNA sequence: TGCGCCAGCACCTCTCAGGGGAAGAACACTGAAGCTTTCTTT.

This chain links TRBV6-2 or TRBV6-3 with TRBJ2-2; TRBD1 matches at 8 bases. The CDR3 contains 15 residues. Germline CDR1 and CDR2: MNHEY and SVGEGT. J lost 2 bases, V lost 4 bases, and 3 bases had no gene match. The CDR3 DNA is TGTGCCAGCAGTTCGGACAGGGCTAACACCGGGGAGCTGTTTTTT. Translating it yields CASSSDRANTGELFF.

The J gene is TRBJ2-7, the V gene TRBV18; D not resolved. Germline V gives CDR1 KGHSH, CDR2 LQKENI. V lost 4 bases, J lost 1 base, and 5 bases lay in between. The CDR3 has 12 residues. CDR3 region: CASSLQSYEQYF. As DNA, the CDR3 is TGTGCCAGCTCACTCCAATCCTACGAGCAGTACTTC. The full variable domain, its missing parts supplied by reference TRBV18 and TRBJ2-7, is NAGVMQNPRHLVRRRGQEARLRCSPMKGHSHVYWYRQLPEEGLKFMVYLQKENIIDESGMPKERFSAEFPKEGPSILRIQQVVRGDSAAYFCASSLQSYEQYFGPGTRLTVT.

The chain is built from TRBV7-9 and TRBJ1-2; TRBD1 might be the D (5 bases). Germline CDR1 SEHNR, CDR2 FQNEAQ (reference sequence). Trimming took 5 bases from V and 3 from J, leaving 10 bases between them. This CDR3 is 13 amino acids long. The CDR3 bases are TGTGCCAGCAGCCTGACAGTCGACTATGGCTACACCTTC. It is translated as CASSLTVDYGYTF.

V gene TRBV29-1 combines with J gene TRBJ1-1, with D hard to call. V lost 6 bases to trimming and J lost 2 bases, with 13 bases between them. Germline assignment: CDR1 SQVTM and CDR2 ANQGSEA. The CDR3 is made up of 13 amino acids. The CDR3 spells CSVHISINTEAFF. The CDR3 region has the DNA TGCAGCGTACATATCTCGATAAACACTGAAGCTTTCTTT.

V usage is TRBV3-1 (or the pseudogene TRBV3-2) and J usage is TRBJ1-2, with 7 positions matching TRBD1. With V trimmed by 0 bases and J by 4 bases, 5 bases remained unmatched. The CDR3 spans 15 residues. Germline V gene sequence: CDR1 LGHDT, CDR2 YNNKEL (reference sequence). The CDR3 spells CASSQERDSLYGYTF. The CDR3, as DNA: TGTGCCAGCAGCCAAGAGAGGGACAGCCTCTATGGCTACACCTTC.

This CDR3 reads CASRSTALSSYNEQFF. In DNA form, the CDR3 reads TGTGCCAGCAGATCGACAGCTCTGAGCTCCTACAATGAGCAGTTCTTC. V usage is TRBV7-2 and J usage is TRBJ2-1, with a tentative D call TRBD1 (5 bases). The CDR3 is made up of 16 amino acids. Trimming shortened V by 6 bases and J by 0 bases, and 15 bases separated the two germline ends. The V gene's germline CDR1 is SGHTA and CDR2 FQGNSA.

The V and J genes are TRBV5-1 and TRBJ2-2; 7 bases are a match to TRBD2. This CDR3 comprises 17 residues. The germline V gene encodes CDR1 SGHRS and CDR2 YFSETQ. V shed 4 bases and J 6 bases; nucleotides not matched to a gene: 15. This CDR3 reads CASSGGLGGSRSGELFF. Here the CDR3 DNA reads TGCGCCAGCAGCGGCGGACTGGGGGGGAGCCGATCCGGGGAGCTGTTTTTT.